These T cell receptor beta chains were read from a single sample in a study of blood T cell repertoires in COVID-19. The protocol was immunoSEQ multiplex PCR, while the TCRdb copy is restricted to in-frame clones and leaves out a portion. The table includes around 250,000 clones, under 85% detected once. What was sequenced was peripheral blood. These TCRs come from a man aged 25 to 40 who had recovered from COVID-19. Both conserved end residues are part of each CDR3. D genes are given only for firm matches. Not all rows give a size; the values are once, few, many and, for expanded clones, a class.

.,TRBJ1-1,.,TRBV6-5,CASITLPGNTEAFF,TGTGCCAGCATCACACTACCGGGGAACACTGAAGCTTTCTTT
TRBD1,TRBJ2-7,.,TRBV5-1,CASSPGTGTYEQYF,TGCGCCAGCAGCCCCGGGACAGGGACGTACGAGCAGTACTTC
TRBD1,TRBJ1-1,.,TRBV5-5,CASSPQGAMNTEAFF,TGTGCCAGCAGCCCCCAGGGGGCCATGAACACTGAAGCTTTCTTT
TRBD1,TRBJ1-5,.,TRBV24-1,CATSDAWDSQPQHF,TGTGCCACCAGTGACGCCTGGGACAGCCAGCCCCAGCATTTT
TRBD1,TRBJ1-1,.,TRBV7-3,CASSFQPGQGIAFF,TGTGCCAGCAGCTTTCAACCGGGACAGGGAATAGCTTTCTTT
TRBD1,TRBJ2-1,.,TRBV5-1,CASSYGQGSYNEQFF,TGCGCCAGCAGTTACGGACAGGGATCCTACAATGAGCAGTTCTTC
TRBD1,TRBJ1-2,.,TRBV7-9,CASSRTGVGNYGYTF,TGTGCCAGCAGCCGAACAGGGGTGGGAAACTATGGCTACACCTTC
.,TRBJ2-1,.,TRBV9,CASSVDRSVEQFF,TGTGCCAGCAGCGTAGACCGCTCGGTGGAGCAGTTCTTC
.,TRBJ1-5,.,TRBV19,CATSGPAGNQPQHF,TGTGCCACCTCGGGTCCCGCCGGCAATCAGCCCCAGCATTTT
.,TRBJ2-5,.,TRBV27,CASSLSIRETQYF,TGTGCCAGCAGTTTATCGATTAGAGAGACCCAGTACTTC
.,TRBJ1-4,.,TRBV4-1,CASSQTGSLEGREKLFF,TGCGCCAGCAGCCAAACTGGGTCTTTGGAGGGGAGAGAAAAACTGTTTTTT
TRBD1,TRBJ1-2,few,TRBV6-5,CASRPTGSGYTF,TGTGCCAGCAGACCGACAGGGAGCGGCTACACCTTC
TRBD1,TRBJ1-6,.,TRBV5-5,CASSPGQGLRTLHF,TGTGCCAGCAGCCCGGGACAGGGGCTTAGGACCCTCCACTTT
.,TRBJ1-2,.,TRBV7-9,CASSSTGNLGGYTF,TGTGCCAGCAGCTCCACAGGGAATCTCGGTGGCTACACCTTC
TRBD1,TRBJ2-1,once,TRBV6-2/TRBV6-3,CASSYMTGGRNEQFF,TGTGCCAGCAGTTATATGACAGGGGGACGCAATGAGCAGTTCTTC
TRBD1,TRBJ2-4,.,TRBV19,CASKEQGAAKNIQYF,TGTGCCAGTAAGGAACAGGGGGCTGCCAAAAACATTCAGTACTTC
.,TRBJ2-3,.,TRBV9,CASSVEGRNTDTQYF,TGTGCCAGCAGCGTAGAAGGGAGAAACACAGATACGCAGTATTTT
.,TRBJ1-2,few,TRBV5-4,CASTKPGAIYGYTF,TGTGCCAGCACCAAACCGGGAGCCATCTATGGCTACACCTTC
.,TRBJ1-1,once,TRBV7-9,CASSLRGARVAFF,TGTGCCAGCAGCCTCCGGGGGGCCAGAGTTGCTTTCTTT
.,TRBJ1-3,once,TRBV6-5,CASKGHAGNTIYF,TGTGCCAGCAAGGGACATGCTGGAAACACCATATATTTT
TRBD1,TRBJ2-7,once,TRBV5-6,CASTKTGAGYEQYF,TGTGCCAGCACCAAGACAGGGGCTGGCTACGAGCAGTACTTC
TRBD2,TRBJ2-3,.,TRBV2,CASIRSTSGGADTQYF,TGTGCCAGCATTCGGTCGACTAGCGGGGGCGCAGATACGCAGTATTTT
.,TRBJ2-3,.,TRBV6-5,CASSYPSRRADTQYF,TGTGCCAGCAGTTACCCATCCCGGAGGGCAGATACGCAGTATTTT
.,TRBJ2-2,.,TRBV6-5,CASSYVSGNTGELFF,TGTGCCAGCAGTTACGTTTCGGGGAACACCGGGGAGCTGTTTTTT
.,TRBJ1-1,once,TRBV9,CASSVLGENTEAFF,TGTGCCAGCAGCGTACTGGGAGAGAACACTGAAGCTTTCTTT
TRBD1,TRBJ2-1,.,TRBV7-6,CASSLGQGGAWGEQFF,TGTGCCAGCAGCCTCGGACAGGGTGGGGCCTGGGGTGAGCAGTTCTTC
.,TRBJ1-3,.,TRBV7-8,CASSLAYALSGNTIYF,TGTGCCAGCAGCTTAGCGTATGCGCTCTCTGGAAACACCATATATTTT
TRBD2,TRBJ2-5,.,TRBV11-2,CASSFRASGSPETQYF,TGTGCCAGCAGCTTTAGGGCTAGCGGGTCTCCAGAGACCCAGTACTTC
.,TRBJ2-7,few,TRBV4-1,CASSQVGAYEQYF,TGCGCCAGCAGCCAAGTCGGGGCCTACGAGCAGTACTTC
TRBD1,TRBJ2-7,.,TRBV6-5,CASSSKGAILGYEQYF,TGTGCCAGCAGTTCCAAGGGGGCGATTCTTGGCTACGAGCAGTACTTC
.,TRBJ2-3,.,TRBV5-1,CASSLTAGRDTQYF,TGCGCCAGCAGCTTGACGGCCGGGAGAGATACGCAGTATTTT
.,TRBJ1-6,.,TRBV19,CASSTEQGNNSPLHF,TGTGCCAGTAGTACCGAACAGGGCAATAATTCACCCCTCCACTTT
.,TRBJ2-4,.,TRBV7-2,CASSFSGQHIQYF,TGTGCCAGCAGCTTTTCTGGACAGCACATTCAGTACTTC
.,TRBJ1-6,few,TRBV18,CASSQTASSYNSPLHF,TGTGCCAGCTCACAGACAGCGAGCTCCTATAATTCACCCCTCCACTTT
.,TRBJ2-1,.,TRBV12-3/TRBV12-4,CASSYRPPPQFF,TGTGCCAGCAGCTACCGTCCCCCTCCCCAGTTCTTC
.,TRBJ1-2,once,TRBV25-1,CASSENRDLYTF,TGTGCCAGCAGTGAAAACAGGGATCTCTACACCTTC
TRBD2,TRBJ2-1,.,TRBV5-1,CASSLAGGSGGNYATYNEQFF,TGCGCCAGCAGCTTGGCTGGGGGGAGCGGGGGGAATTACGCGACCTACAATGAGCAGTTCTTC
TRBD1,TRBJ1-6,.,TRBV10-3,CATNPTGVDNSPLHF,TGTGCCACCAACCCGACAGGGGTTGATAATTCACCCCTCCACTTT
TRBD2,TRBJ2-1,.,TRBV7-3,CASSLTSGVPYNEQFF,TGTGCCAGCAGCTTAACTAGCGGGGTACCATACAATGAGCAGTTCTTC
TRBD1,TRBJ2-7,.,TRBV7-2,CASISDRVGEQYF,TGTGCCAGCATCTCGGACAGGGTAGGCGAGCAGTACTTC
.,TRBJ1-6,.,TRBV11-2,CASSLGDLRGSPLHF,TGTGCCAGCAGCTTAGGCGACTTACGCGGGTCACCCCTCCACTTT
TRBD1,TRBJ1-5,.,TRBV6-5,CASSSDRGKNQPQHF,TGTGCCAGCAGTTCAGACAGGGGTAAGAATCAGCCCCAGCATTTT
TRBD1,TRBJ1-2,.,TRBV10-3,CASGGDSYGYTF,TGTGCCTCCGGGGGGGACAGCTATGGCTACACCTTC
.,TRBJ1-2,.,TRBV21-1,CASTRLPRERGGQSSDGYTF,TGTGCCAGCACCCGACTTCCCCGGGAGCGGGGGGGACAGTCATCCGACGGCTACACCTTC